This T cell receptor (beta chain) came from a study of blood T cell repertoires in COVID-19. Turning to the study itself: The cDNA or gDNA used as material had been derived from T cells, B-cell-depleted T cells, or PBMCs.

Profiled with immunoSEQ multiplex PCR; TCRdb holds only in-frame clones, not every one. The sample has some 190,000 clones, 89% seen once. Participant-reported clinical history was the basis for cohort assignment. The germline V gene encodes CDR1 SGHTA and CDR2 FQGNSA. Trimming took 0 bases from V and 7 from J; bases not matched to a gene: 5. This CDR3 has 16 residues. The sequenced sample was PBMCs or T cells enriched from blood (not recorded which). The clonotype was recovered from a woman aged 40-49 years with acute COVID-19. This chain links TRBV7-2 with TRBJ1-4; 10 bases map to TRBD1. CDR3 amino acids: CASSLAAGTGVEKLFF. DNA of the CDR3: TGTGCCAGCAGCTTAGCCGCCGGGACAGGGGTTGAAAAACTGTTTTTT.